This TCR beta chain is drawn from a study of blood T cell repertoires in COVID-19. Study details: The United States, Italy and Spain supplied acute and convalescent COVID-19 samples. PBMCs, B-cell-depleted T cells, or T cells provided the cDNA or gDNA that made up the material.

V shed 3 bases, J shed 6 bases, and the junction held 6 bases outside the gene matches. CDR1 is LGHNA, CDR2 YSLEER, per germline. CDR3 length equals 15 residues. Authors' analysis steps: Estimation of nucleated cell counts was performed using reference gene primer amplification. Sequencing was performed with immunoSEQ multiplex PCR; in TCRdb, only in-frame clones are kept and a portion is missing. V, J and clone size are those of that table, while D and trimming were read from the DNA. The repertoire holds around 81,000 clones, approximately 91% seen once, with about 6.7% in the top ten. Source material: peripheral blood. This rearrangement joins TRBV4-3 to TRBJ2-2, with TRBD1 matching 8 bases. The receptor was isolated from a man in his sixties or seventies with acute or convalescent COVID-19. The DNA of the CDR3 is TGCGCCAGCAGCCATGTGGCAGGGGGCGCCGGGGAGCTGTTTTTT. This encodes CASSHVAGGAGELFF.